Listed here are 13 T cell receptor beta chains from one sample, sequenced in a study of shared clonotypes between healthy human individuals. Repertoires were generated with immunoSEQ multiplex PCR, while TCRdb's copy carries only in-frame clones and drops some. The repertoire holds some 1 million clones, with approximately 70% as singletons. What was sequenced was memory CD4+ T cells sorted from blood. Subset here: CD45RA-negative fraction. The source is a man aged 18 to 30 in good health.

The V call is TRBV7-8, the J call TRBJ1-1; unclear D gene. Germline-derived CDR1 and CDR2 are SGHVS and FQNEAQ. Trimming pared 2 bases from V and 1 base from J, leaving 14 bases between. The CDR3 has 16 amino acids. CDR3 in DNA: TGTGCCAGCAGCTTAACGAAAGAGGTTAAGAACACTGAAGCTTTCTTT. Translating it yields CASSLTKEVKNTEAFF. The full variable domain, completed using reference TRBV7-8 and TRBJ1-1, is GAGVSQSPRYKVAKRGQDVALRCDPISGHVSLFWYQQALGQGPEFLTYFQNEAQLDKSGLPSDRFFAERPEGSVSTLKIQRTQQEDSAVYLCASSLTKEVKNTEAFFGQGTRLTVV.

This clone was seen just once. The genes are TRBV2 and TRBJ1-5, with 7 positions matching TRBD1. The germline V gene encodes CDR1 SNHLY and CDR2 FYNNEI. The length of the CDR3 is 15 residues. J gave up 2 bases and V 4 bases, and 5 bases lay outside the gene matches. The CDR3 reads CASSGPGGGNQPQHF. Here the CDR3 DNA reads TGTGCCAGCAGTGGCCCAGGGGGGGGCAATCAGCCCCAGCATTTT. Full variable domain (outside the CDR3, taken from reference TRBV2 and TRBJ1-5): EPEVTQTPSHQVTQMGQEVILRCVPISNHLYFYWYRQILGQKVEFLVSFYNNEISEKSEIFDDQFSVERPDGSNFTLKIRSTKLEDSAMYFCASSGPGGGNQPQHFGDGTRLSIL.

In nucleotides, the CDR3 is TGCGCCAGCAGCTTAACACAGGGGCGGGAGACCCAGTACTTC. Translated: CASSLTQGRETQYF. This chain uses TRBV5-1 with TRBJ2-5; the match to TRBD1 covers 7 bases. With V trimmed by 2 bases and J by 5 bases, 6 bases remained unmatched. Germline V gene data show CDR1 as SGHRS and CDR2 as YFSETQ. CDR3 size: 14 residues.

The chain uses TRBV4-1 and TRBJ2-6; 9 positions agree with TRBD1. The V gene end was trimmed by 2 bases and the J gene end by 1 base; junction bases not matched to a gene: 9. This CDR3 spans 19 amino acids. The germline V gene has CDR1 MGHRA and CDR2 YSYEKL. CDR3 protein: CASSQQFLQGASGANVLTF. Written as DNA, the CDR3 is TGCGCCAGCAGCCAACAATTTCTACAGGGGGCATCTGGGGCCAACGTCCTGACTTTC.

The chain employs TRBV19 and TRBJ1-2, with 7 bases that match TRBD1. After removal of 5 bases from V and 8 bases from J, the junction contained 8 bases not matched to a gene. Germline-derived CDR1 and CDR2 are LNHDA and SQIVND (reference sequence). The CDR3 is 13 residues long. For the CDR3, the DNA is TGTGCCAGTAGTTATACCGGACAGGTCGGCTACACCTTC. Protein: CASSYTGQVGYTF.

The V gene is TRBV6-6, the J gene TRBJ1-1; 7 nucleotides agree with TRBD1. This CDR3 spans 13 amino acids. Germline assignment: CDR1 MNHNY and CDR2 SVGAGI (reference sequence). With 6 bases clipped from V and 5 bases from J, the junction kept 6 bases outside the gene matches. This CDR3 reads CASSQGERTEAFF. CDR3 DNA sequence: TGTGCCAGCAGCCAGGGGGAGAGGACTGAAGCTTTCTTT.

The chain has TRBV30 and TRBJ2-1, with TRBD2 matching over 8 bases. CDR3 length equals 15 residues. Germline V lookup: CDR1 GTSNPN, CDR2 SVGIG (reference sequence). Germline trimming cut 0 bases from V and 4 bases from J; bases unmatched to any gene: 5. This chain's CDR3 is CAWSVGTRGYNEQFF. The CDR3 nucleotides read TGTGCCTGGAGTGTAGGGACTAGAGGATACAATGAGCAGTTCTTC.

In this sample, this clone turned up many times. V and J are TRBV7-2 and TRBJ1-6; D remains unclear. Per germline, CDR1 SGHTA and CDR2 FQGNSA. The V and J ends lost 3 bases and 5 bases respectively, with 8 bases between them. The CDR3 is made up of 14 amino acids. CDR3 in DNA: TGTGCCAGCAGCTTCTATAGGGATAATTCACCCCTCCACTTT. This codes for CASSFYRDNSPLHF.

The sample holds one count of this clone. CDR3 residues: CASSLIDSLYEQYF. The CDR3 DNA sequence: TGCGCCAGCAGCTTGATCGACAGTCTCTACGAGCAGTACTTC. The chain combines TRBV5-1 with TRBJ2-7, with D tentatively TRBD1 (5 bases). CDR1 is SGHRS, CDR2 YFSETQ, per germline. Between the trimmed V and J ends, which lost 1 base and 3 bases, there was a span of 11 bases. This CDR3 region has 14 residues.

This clone was found once. The V and J genes are TRBV7-9 and TRBJ2-3, with 8 bases that match TRBD2. The J segment lost 0 bases and the V segment lost 5 bases, leaving 4 bases of the junction unmatched. This CDR3 has 15 residues. CDR1 SEHNR and CDR2 FQNEAQ come from the germline V gene (reference sequence). As DNA, the CDR3 is TGTGCCAGCAGCGACCGACTAGCGAGCACAGATACGCAGTATTTT. Amino acids: CASSDRLASTDTQYF.

This clone came up once. V gene TRBV18 combines with J gene TRBJ2-7; a weak D match, TRBD2 (5 bases). CDR3 length: 15 residues. Germline V gene sequence: CDR1 KGHSH, CDR2 LQKENI. With 2 bases removed from V and 3 bases from J, the gap between germline ends came to 14 bases. CDR3 loop: CASSPAASGNYEQYF. The CDR3 bases are TGTGCCAGCTCACCAGCTGCGAGCGGAAACTACGAGCAGTACTTC.

This clone was seen only a few times. The V and J genes are TRBV28 and TRBJ2-7; D is undetermined. The CDR3 has 14 residues. From germline, CDR1 is MDHEN and CDR2 SYDVKM. V was pared by 2 bases and J by 2 bases, with 10 bases between. The CDR3 reads CASSLSKRTYEQYF. The CDR3 DNA sequence: TGTGCCAGCAGTTTAAGTAAGCGCACCTACGAGCAGTACTTC.

The V and J genes are TRBV4-2 and TRBJ2-7; D unclear. Germline V gene lookup returns CDR1 LGHNA and CDR2 YNFKEQ. Trimming took 8 bases from V and 1 from J, leaving 12 bases between them. CDR3 size: 13 residues. The CDR3: CASARSLSYEQYF. CDR3 in DNA: TGTGCCAGCGCCCGCTCCTTGTCCTACGAGCAGTACTTC.